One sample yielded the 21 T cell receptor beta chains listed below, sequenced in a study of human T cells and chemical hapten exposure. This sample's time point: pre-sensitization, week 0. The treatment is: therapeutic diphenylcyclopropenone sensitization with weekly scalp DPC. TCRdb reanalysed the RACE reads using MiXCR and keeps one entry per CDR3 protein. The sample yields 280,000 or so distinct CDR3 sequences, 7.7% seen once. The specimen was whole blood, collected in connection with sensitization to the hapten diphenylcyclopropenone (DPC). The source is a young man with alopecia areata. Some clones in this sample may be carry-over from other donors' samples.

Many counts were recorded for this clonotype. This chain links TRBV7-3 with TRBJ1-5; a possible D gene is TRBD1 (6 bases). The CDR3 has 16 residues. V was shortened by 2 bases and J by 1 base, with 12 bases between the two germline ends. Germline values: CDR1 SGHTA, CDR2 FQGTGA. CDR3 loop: CASSLLGAESNQPQHF. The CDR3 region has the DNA TGTGCCAGCAGCTTATTGGGGGCCGAGAGCAATCAGCCCCAGCATTTT.

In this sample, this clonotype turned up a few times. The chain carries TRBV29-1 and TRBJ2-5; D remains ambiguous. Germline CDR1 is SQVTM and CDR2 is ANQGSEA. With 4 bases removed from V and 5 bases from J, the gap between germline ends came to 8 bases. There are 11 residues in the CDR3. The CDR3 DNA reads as TGCAGCGTTGCACGAACCGAGACCCAGTACTTC. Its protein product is CSVARTETQYF.

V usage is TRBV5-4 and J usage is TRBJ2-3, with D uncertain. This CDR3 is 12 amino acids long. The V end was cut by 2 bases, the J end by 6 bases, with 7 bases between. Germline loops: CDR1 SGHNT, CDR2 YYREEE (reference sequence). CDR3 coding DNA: TGTGCCAGCAGCTTCATTTTTGATACGCAGTATTTT. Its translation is CASSFIFDTQYF. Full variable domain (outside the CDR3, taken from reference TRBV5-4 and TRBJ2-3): ETGVTQSPTHLIKTRGQQVTLRCSSQSGHNTVSWYQQALGQGPQFIFQYYREEENGRGNFPPRFSGLQFPNYSSELNVNALELDDSALYLCASSFIFDTQYFGPGTRLTVL.

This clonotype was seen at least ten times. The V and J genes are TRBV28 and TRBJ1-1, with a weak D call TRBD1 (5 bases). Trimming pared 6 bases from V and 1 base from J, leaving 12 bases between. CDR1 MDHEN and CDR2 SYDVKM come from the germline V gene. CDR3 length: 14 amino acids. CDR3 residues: CASSPLGGNTEAFF. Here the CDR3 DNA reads TGTGCCAGCAGCCCCCTGGGGGGGAACACTGAAGCTTTCTTT.

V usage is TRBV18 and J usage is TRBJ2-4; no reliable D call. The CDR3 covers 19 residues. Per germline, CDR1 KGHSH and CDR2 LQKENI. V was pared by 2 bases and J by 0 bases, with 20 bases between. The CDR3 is CASSPLLLRQLLAKNIQYF. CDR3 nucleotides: TGTGCCAGCTCACCATTGCTCTTAAGACAACTACTAGCCAAAAACATTCAGTACTTC.

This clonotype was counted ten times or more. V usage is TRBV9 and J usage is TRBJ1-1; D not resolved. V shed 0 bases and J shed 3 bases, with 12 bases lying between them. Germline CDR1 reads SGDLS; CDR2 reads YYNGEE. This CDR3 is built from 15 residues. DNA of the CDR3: TGTGCCAGCAGCGTAGGTGGATTGTGGGACACTGAAGCTTTCTTT. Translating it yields CASSVGGLWDTEAFF. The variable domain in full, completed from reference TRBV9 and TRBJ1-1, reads DSGVTQTPKHLITATGQRVTLRCSPRSGDLSVYWYQQSLDQGLQFLIQYYNGEERAKGNILERFSAQQFPDLHSELNLSSLELGDSALYFCASSVGGLWDTEAFFGQGTRLTVV.

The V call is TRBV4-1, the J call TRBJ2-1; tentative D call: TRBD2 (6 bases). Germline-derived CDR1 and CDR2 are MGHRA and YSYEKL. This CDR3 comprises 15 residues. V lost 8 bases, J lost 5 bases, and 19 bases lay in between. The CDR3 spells CASHDGLARNNEQFF. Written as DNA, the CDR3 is TGCGCCAGCCACGATGGGCTAGCGAGGAACAATGAGCAGTTCTTC.

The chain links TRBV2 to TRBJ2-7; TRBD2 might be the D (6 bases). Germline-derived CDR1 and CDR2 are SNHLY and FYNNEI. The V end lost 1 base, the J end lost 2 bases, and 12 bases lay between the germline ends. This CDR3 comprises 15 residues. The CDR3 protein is CASSEVGGGTYEQYF. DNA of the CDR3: TGTGCCAGCAGTGAAGTGGGCGGCGGGACCTACGAGCAGTACTTC.

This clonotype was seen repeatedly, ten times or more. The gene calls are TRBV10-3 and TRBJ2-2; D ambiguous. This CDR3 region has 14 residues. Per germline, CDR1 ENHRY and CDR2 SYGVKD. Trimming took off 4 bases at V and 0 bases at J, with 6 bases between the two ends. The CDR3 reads CAISGQTNTGELFF. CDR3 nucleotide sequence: TGTGCCATCAGTGGTCAGACGAACACCGGGGAGCTGTTTTTT.

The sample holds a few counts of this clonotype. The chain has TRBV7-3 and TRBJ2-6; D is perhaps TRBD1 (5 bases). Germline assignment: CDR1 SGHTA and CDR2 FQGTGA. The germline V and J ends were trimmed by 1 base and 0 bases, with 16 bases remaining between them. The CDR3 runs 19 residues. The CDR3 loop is CASSLIVGRAYSGANVLTF. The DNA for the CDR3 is TGTGCCAGCAGCTTAATCGTTGGCAGGGCCTACTCTGGGGCCAACGTCCTGACTTTC.

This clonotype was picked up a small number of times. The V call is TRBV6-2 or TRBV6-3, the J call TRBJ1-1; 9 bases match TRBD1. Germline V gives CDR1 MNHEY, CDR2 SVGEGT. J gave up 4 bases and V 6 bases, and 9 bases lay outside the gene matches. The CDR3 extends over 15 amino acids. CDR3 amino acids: CASRWTGVGGTEAFF. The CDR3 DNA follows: TGTGCCAGCAGGTGGACAGGGGTCGGAGGCACTGAAGCTTTCTTT.

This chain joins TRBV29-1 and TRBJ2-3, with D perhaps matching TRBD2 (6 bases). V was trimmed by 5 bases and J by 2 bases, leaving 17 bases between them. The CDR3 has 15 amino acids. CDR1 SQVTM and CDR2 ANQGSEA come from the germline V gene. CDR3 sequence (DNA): TGCAGCGTTCTTCCATCGGGACTGATCACAGATACGCAGTATTTT. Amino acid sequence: CSVLPSGLITDTQYF.

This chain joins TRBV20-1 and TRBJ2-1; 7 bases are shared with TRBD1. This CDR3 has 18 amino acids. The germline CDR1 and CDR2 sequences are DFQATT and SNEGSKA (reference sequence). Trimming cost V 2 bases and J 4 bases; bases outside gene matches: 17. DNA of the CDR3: TGCAGTGCTAGACCTCTTTCAACAGGGGCGCGTTGGTACAATGAGCAGTTCTTC. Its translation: CSARPLSTGARWYNEQFF.

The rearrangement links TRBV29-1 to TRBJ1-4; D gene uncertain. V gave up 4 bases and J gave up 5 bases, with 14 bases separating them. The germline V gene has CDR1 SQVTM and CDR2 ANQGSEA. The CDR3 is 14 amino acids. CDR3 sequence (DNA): TGCAGCGTTGCCATGGGTAGGGTCAATGAAAAACTGTTTTTT. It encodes CSVAMGRVNEKLFF.

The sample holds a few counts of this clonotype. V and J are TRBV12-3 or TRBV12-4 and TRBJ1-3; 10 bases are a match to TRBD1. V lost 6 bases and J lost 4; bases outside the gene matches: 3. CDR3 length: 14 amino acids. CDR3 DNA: TGTGCCAGCAGCAGGACAGGGGGGGGAAACACCATATATTTT. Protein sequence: CASSRTGGGNTIYF.

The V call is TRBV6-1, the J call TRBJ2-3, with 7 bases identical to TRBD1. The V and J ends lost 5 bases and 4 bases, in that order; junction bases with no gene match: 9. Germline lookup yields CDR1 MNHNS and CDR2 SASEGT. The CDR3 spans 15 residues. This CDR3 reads CASSKTGESADTQYF. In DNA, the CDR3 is TGTGCCAGCAGTAAAACAGGGGAGTCGGCAGATACGCAGTATTTT.

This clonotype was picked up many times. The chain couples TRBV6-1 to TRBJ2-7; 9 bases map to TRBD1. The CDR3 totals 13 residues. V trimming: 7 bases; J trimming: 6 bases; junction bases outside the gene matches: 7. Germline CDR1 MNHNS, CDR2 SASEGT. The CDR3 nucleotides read TGTGCCAGCACCACGGGACAGGGACTCGAGCAGTACGTC. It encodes CASTTGQGLEQYV.

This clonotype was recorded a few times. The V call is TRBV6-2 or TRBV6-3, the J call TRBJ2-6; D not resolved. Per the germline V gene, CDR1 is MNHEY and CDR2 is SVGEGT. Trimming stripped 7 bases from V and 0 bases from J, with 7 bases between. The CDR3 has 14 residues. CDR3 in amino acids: CASIRSSGANVLTF. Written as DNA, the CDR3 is TGTGCCAGCATAAGGAGCTCTGGGGCCAACGTCCTGACTTTC.

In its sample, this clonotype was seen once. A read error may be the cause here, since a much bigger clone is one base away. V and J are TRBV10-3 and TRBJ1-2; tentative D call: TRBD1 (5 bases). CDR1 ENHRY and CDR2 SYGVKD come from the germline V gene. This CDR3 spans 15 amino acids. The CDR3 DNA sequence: TGTGCCATCGGTGAGGGACCGAGCTTGGGCTATGGCTACACCTTC. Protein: CAIGEGPSLGYGYTF.

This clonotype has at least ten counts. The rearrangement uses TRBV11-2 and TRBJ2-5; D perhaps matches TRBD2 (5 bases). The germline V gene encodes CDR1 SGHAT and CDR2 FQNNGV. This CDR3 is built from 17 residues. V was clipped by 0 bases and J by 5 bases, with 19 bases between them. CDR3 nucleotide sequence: TGTGCCAGCAGCTTAGATGACGGGGTTCTCGGTCGGGAGACCCAGTACTTC. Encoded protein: CASSLDDGVLGRETQYF.

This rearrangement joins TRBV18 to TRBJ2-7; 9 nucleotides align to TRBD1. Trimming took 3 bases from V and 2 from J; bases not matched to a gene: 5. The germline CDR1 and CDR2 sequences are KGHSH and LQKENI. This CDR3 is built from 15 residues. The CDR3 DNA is TGTGCCAGCTCACCGGGACAGGGTATCACCTACGAGCAGTACTTC. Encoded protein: CASSPGQGITYEQYF.